The clone carrying this T cell receptor beta chain was counted ten times or more. Antigen unknown. TCRdb called the reads again in MiXCR, with one record for every CDR3 protein. Among about 180,000 distinct CDR3 sequences listed, approximately 15% were seen once. The data are from a study of T cell repertoires in cytomegalovirus infection. Overall study context: Both a matching HLA type and CMV infection were indicated by public TCR beta signatures.

The germline V and J ends were trimmed by 4 bases and 4 bases, with 8 bases remaining between them. The germline V gene encodes CDR1 SGHTA and CDR2 FQGNSA. The CDR3 runs 13 residues. Overall study findings and caveats: Carriers of CMV and the relevant HLA type were discriminated by public TCR beta frequency.

The clonotype was recovered from a human donor in good health (CMV status not recorded). Some clones in this sample may be carry-over from other donors' samples. The chain couples TRBV7-2 to TRBJ1-5, with D unresolved. The sequenced sample was PBMCs. The CDR3 region is CASSSRANQPQHF. In nucleotides, the CDR3 is TGTGCCAGCAGCTCCCGGGCGAATCAGCCCCAGCATTTT.